This TCR beta chain originates from a study of regulatory T cells in long-lasting Graves disease. This clonotype was observed a few times. HTBI primers from iRepertoire and Arm-PCR of CDR3 regions yielded the TCR beta libraries. MiXCR, run by TCRdb on the multiplex PCR reads, gives a single entry per CDR3 protein. The repertoire holds 400,000 to 550,000 distinct CDR3 sequences, with over 15% as singletons. Germline V gives CDR1 MDHEN, CDR2 SYDVKM. CDR3 length: 15 residues. The germline V and J ends were trimmed by 6 bases and 6 bases, with 20 bases remaining between them. This sample's time point: newly diagnosed GD, antithyroid drugs for less than 3 months. Following extraction of RNA from PBMCs, that RNA was used to make the TCR library. Graves' disease diagnosis followed American Thyroid Association guidelines. This sample was shared with a second study, whose subject was T cells in Graves' hyperthyroidism and ophthalmopathy.

This sequence was found in a woman in her twenties or thirties with Graves disease. The starting material was peripheral blood mononuclear cells (PBMCs), obtained at new diagnosis, from a patient treated with antithyroid drugs. This chain links TRBV28 with TRBJ1-1; a possible D gene is TRBD1 (6 bases). CDR3 protein: CASRDYLIEGAEAFF. The CDR3 bases are TGTGCCAGCAGAGATTATTTGATAGAGGGGGCTGAAGCTTTCTTT.